This paragraph reports one TCR beta chain. Its antigen is currently unknown. The entry originates in a study of identical twins. The study, taken as a whole, reports: These conclusions were based on statistical analysis (cross-sectional, not following the same donors).

The CDR3 consists of 13 residues. V dropped 0 bases and J dropped 3 bases, with 5 bases sitting between them. The V gene's germline CDR1 is SGHNT and CDR2 YENEEA. One entry per CDR3 protein, called by TCRdb with MiXCR from the 5' RACE reads. The table lists 400,000 to 500,000 distinct CDR3 sequences, 13% to 15% of them singletons. This same sample was also taken into another study, of yellow fever vaccine responses in identical twins.

The chain employs TRBV11-3 and TRBJ2-5, with D hard to call. The sample was CD4+ T cells sorted from blood. This receptor was taken from a woman aged 18-29 years in good health. DNA of the CDR3: TGTGCCAGCAGCTTAGAGCAGAAAGAGACCCAGTACTTC. It is translated as CASSLEQKETQYF.